Below are 16 T cell receptor beta chains sequenced from a single sample in a study of CD8+ T cells in alopecia areata. Noted treatment: oral pan-JAK inhibitor, 5-10 mg twice daily. RNA was extracted and reverse transcribed into cDNA as the sequencing template. TCRdb keeps only in-frame clones here, not all; method: immunoSEQ multiplex PCR. Of some 110,000 clones listed, about 61% are singletons. Source: CD8+ T cells sorted from blood, taken at week 4, from a patient treated with tofacitinib. The receptors here all came from a human donor with alopecia areata.

The chain is built from TRBV29-1 and TRBJ1-1, with D uncertain. Germline V CDR1 and CDR2: SQVTM, ANQGSEA. With 3 bases removed from V and 4 bases from J, the gap between germline ends came to 9 bases. The CDR3 covers 12 residues. The CDR3 DNA reads as TGCAGCGTTGACTACGGAAGCACTGAAGCTTTCTTT. Translation gives CSVDYGSTEAFF.

V and J are TRBV2 and TRBJ2-5; D remains ambiguous. V was pared by 1 base and J by 5 bases, with 5 bases between. The germline V gene encodes CDR1 SNHLY and CDR2 FYNNEI. The CDR3 loop spans 12 amino acids. The CDR3 loop is CASSEGWETQYF. CDR3 DNA: TGTGCCAGCAGTGAAGGTTGGGAGACCCAGTACTTC.

This chain links TRBV29-1 with TRBJ2-7; D perhaps matches TRBD2 (5 bases). There are 15 residues in the CDR3. Germline CDR1 reads SQVTM; CDR2 reads ANQGSEA. Trimming stripped 0 bases from V and 0 bases from J, with 12 bases between. The CDR3 protein is CSVEDWVGDSYEQYF. Here the CDR3 DNA reads TGCAGCGTTGAAGATTGGGTCGGGGACTCCTACGAGCAGTACTTC.

The chain recombines TRBV30 with TRBJ2-7; D is possibly TRBD1 (6 bases). Germline V gene lookup returns CDR1 GTSNPN and CDR2 SVGIG (reference sequence). The CDR3 has 15 amino acids. Trimming removed 2 bases at V and 6 bases at J, with 20 bases between. For the CDR3, the DNA is TGTGCCTGGAGTTGGGGGCAGAACTCCGGTGGCGAGCAGTACTTC. Translation: CAWSWGQNSGGEQYF.

V usage is TRBV30 and J usage is TRBJ2-7; unclear D gene. Per germline, CDR1 GTSNPN and CDR2 SVGIG (reference sequence). The CDR3 consists of 15 residues. V was trimmed by 1 base and J by 0 bases, leaving 13 bases between them. The CDR3 protein is CAWSEQPDLSYEQYF. CDR3 bases: TGTGCCTGGAGTGAACAGCCGGACCTCTCCTACGAGCAGTACTTC.

V is TRBV30 and J is TRBJ1-1; possible D gene TRBD1, 5 bases. In germline, CDR1 is GTSNPN, CDR2 SVGIG (reference sequence). The V and J ends lost 1 base and 4 bases respectively, with 10 bases between them. The CDR3 length is 13 residues. The CDR3 protein is CAWSGSGGTEAFF. The CDR3 DNA reads as TGTGCCTGGAGTGGAAGCGGGGGCACTGAAGCTTTCTTT.

The gene calls are TRBV4-2 and TRBJ1-2; TRBD1 matches 8 bases. CDR3 length: 15 amino acids. Per germline, CDR1 LGHNA and CDR2 YNFKEQ. Unmatched junction bases numbered 7, after V lost 4 bases and J lost 3 bases. CDR3 sequence: CASSPARGLDYGYTF. CDR3 bases: TGTGCCAGCAGCCCGGCCAGGGGGCTGGACTATGGCTACACCTTC.

This clone was detected only a few times. The chain has TRBV2 and TRBJ1-5; TRBD1 matches 7 bases. After removal of 8 bases from V and 10 bases from J, the junction contained 11 bases not matched to a gene. The CDR3 loop spans 13 amino acids. CDR1 is SNHLY and CDR2 is FYNNEI in the germline V gene. In DNA, the CDR3 is TGTGCCAGCGGCACAGGGGACCCTCTTCCCCAGCATTTT. It codes for CASGTGDPLPQHF.

The rearrangement joins TRBV5-6 to TRBJ2-5, with 7 positions matching TRBD1. Trimming at V came to 4 bases and at J to 4 bases, leaving 13 bases not matched to a gene. Germline CDR1 SGHDT, CDR2 YYEEEE. The CDR3 contains 16 residues. Here the CDR3 reads CASSDTDRVMGETQYF. DNA for the CDR3: TGTGCCAGCAGCGACACAGACAGGGTGATGGGAGAGACCCAGTACTTC.

V and J are TRBV4-3 and TRBJ2-3; 11 positions match TRBD2. This CDR3 has 17 amino acids. The germline gives CDR1 LGHNA, CDR2 YSLEER. The V and J ends lost 0 bases and 4 bases, in that order; junction bases with no gene match: 6. CDR3: CASSQDRTLAGADTQYF. CDR3 DNA: TGCGCCAGCAGCCAAGATCGTACACTAGCGGGGGCAGATACGCAGTATTTT.

This clone has only a few counts. The V call is TRBV30, the J call TRBJ2-1; no reliable D call. Germline assignment: CDR1 GTSNPN and CDR2 SVGIG (reference sequence). The CDR3 is made up of 14 amino acids. Trimming removed 0 bases at V and 6 bases at J, with 12 bases between. CDR3 in amino acids: CAWSVTIVPNEQFF. CDR3 bases: TGTGCCTGGAGTGTGACCATCGTCCCCAATGAGCAGTTCTTC.

This clone appeared a single time. V and J are TRBV2 and TRBJ1-2, with D uncertain. In germline, CDR1 is SNHLY, CDR2 FYNNEI. With 3 bases removed from V and 7 bases from J, the gap between germline ends came to 18 bases. There are 15 residues in the CDR3. This CDR3 is CASSDSPTRRVGYTF. The CDR3 DNA is TGTGCCAGCAGTGATTCTCCGACAAGGCGGGTTGGCTACACCTTC.

V gene TRBV15 combines with J gene TRBJ1-4; D not resolved. The CDR3 has 15 amino acids. Germline CDR1 and CDR2: LNHNV and YYDKDF (reference sequence). Trimming stripped 2 bases from V and 4 bases from J, with 11 bases between. The CDR3 DNA follows: TGTGCCACCAGCAGATCCTCCGGGGTTAATGAAAAACTGTTTTTT. Amino acid sequence: CATSRSSGVNEKLFF. Variable domain in full (rest from reference TRBV15 and TRBJ1-4): DAMVIQNPRYQVTQFGKPVTLSCSQTLNHNVMYWYQQKSSQAPKLLFHYYDKDFNNEADTPDNFQSRRPNTSFCFLDIRSPGLGDTAMYLCATSRSSGVNEKLFFGSGTQLSVL.

This sequence joins TRBV30 and TRBJ2-7; D is perhaps TRBD1 (6 bases). The ends were cut back, 4 bases at V and 3 bases at J, with 10 bases in the middle. Germline V gene data show CDR1 as GTSNPN and CDR2 as SVGIG (reference sequence). The CDR3 has 12 amino acids. The CDR3, as DNA: TGTGCCTGGACAGGGGAATTCTACGAGCAGTACTTC. This codes for CAWTGEFYEQYF.

Turning to this clone: This sample includes further DNA sequences coding for the same CDR3. The rearrangement links TRBV30 to TRBJ1-1, with 9 bases that match TRBD1. Germline lookup yields CDR1 GTSNPN and CDR2 SVGIG (reference sequence). The V segment lost 5 bases and the J segment 1 base; nucleotides outside the gene matches: 2. The CDR3 has 13 residues. CDR3 coding DNA: TGTGCCTGGTCGACAGGGGGGAACACTGAAGCTTTCTTT. As protein: CAWSTGGNTEAFF.

There are a few counts of this clone. The chain employs TRBV29-1 and TRBJ1-2, with 8 nucleotides matching TRBD1. J lost 4 bases, V lost 5 bases, and 3 bases had no gene match. Germline V gives CDR1 SQVTM, CDR2 ANQGSEA. The CDR3 totals 12 residues. CDR3 DNA: TGCAGCGTTACTCAGGGGGCCTATGGCTACACCTTC. This translates into CSVTQGAYGYTF.